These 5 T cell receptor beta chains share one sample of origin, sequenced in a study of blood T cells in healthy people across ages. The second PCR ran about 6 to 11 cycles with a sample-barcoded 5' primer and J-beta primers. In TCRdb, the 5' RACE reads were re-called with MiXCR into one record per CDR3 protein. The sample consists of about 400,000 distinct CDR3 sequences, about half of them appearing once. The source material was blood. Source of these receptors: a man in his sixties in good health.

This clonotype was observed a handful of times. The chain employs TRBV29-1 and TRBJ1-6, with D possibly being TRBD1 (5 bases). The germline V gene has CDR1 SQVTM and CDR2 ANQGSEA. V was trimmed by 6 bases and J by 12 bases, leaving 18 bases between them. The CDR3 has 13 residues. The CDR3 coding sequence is TGCAGCGTCGGGGCCTCGCCCATAGGACCCCTCCACTTT. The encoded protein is CSVGASPIGPLHF. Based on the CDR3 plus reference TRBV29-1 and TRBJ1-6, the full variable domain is SAVISQKPSRDICQRGTSLTIQCQVDSQVTMMFWYRQQPGQSLTLIATANQGSEATYESGFVIDKFPISRPNLTFSTLTVSNMSPEDSSIYLCSVGASPIGPLHFGNGTRLTVT.

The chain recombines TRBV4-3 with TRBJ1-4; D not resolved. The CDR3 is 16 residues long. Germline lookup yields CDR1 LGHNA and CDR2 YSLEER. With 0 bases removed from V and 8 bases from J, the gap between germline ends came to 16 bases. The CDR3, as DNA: TGCGCCAGCAGCCAAGACTCAAGCCTACTGGGAGAAAAACTGTTTTTT. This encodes CASSQDSSLLGEKLFF.

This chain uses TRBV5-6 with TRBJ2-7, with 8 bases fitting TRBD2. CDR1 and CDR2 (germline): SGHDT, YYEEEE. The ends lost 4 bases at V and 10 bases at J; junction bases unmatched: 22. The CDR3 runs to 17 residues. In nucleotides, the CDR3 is TGTGCCAGCAGCGAGGGGCCAGCCGGGACTAGGTCTGTTACTCAGTACTTC. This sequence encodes CASSEGPAGTRSVTQYF.

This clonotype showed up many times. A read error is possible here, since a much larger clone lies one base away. Here the CDR3 reads CSARDPIGGRRNEQYF. In DNA, the CDR3 is TGCAGTGCTAGAGACCCGATCGGCGGGAGGAGGAATGAGCAGTACTTC. V and J are TRBV20-1 and TRBJ2-5; 8 positions agree with TRBD2. With 0 bases clipped from V and 11 bases from J, the junction kept 17 bases outside the gene matches. This CDR3 spans 16 amino acids. In germline, CDR1 is DFQATT, CDR2 SNEGSKA (reference sequence).

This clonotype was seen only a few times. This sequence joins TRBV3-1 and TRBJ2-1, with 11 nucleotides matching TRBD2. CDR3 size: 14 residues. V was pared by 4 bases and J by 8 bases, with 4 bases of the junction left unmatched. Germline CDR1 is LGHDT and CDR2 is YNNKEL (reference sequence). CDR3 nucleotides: TGTGCCAGCAGCCTGGGGACTAGCGGCTATGAGCAGTTCTTC. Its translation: CASSLGTSGYEQFF.